This TCR beta chain appears in the sequencing data of a study of T cells in narcolepsy. The V end lost 1 base, the J end lost 3 bases, and 7 bases lay between the germline ends. This CDR3 has 13 amino acids. Germline loops: CDR1 SGHAT, CDR2 FQDESV (reference sequence). Study observations and caveats: Autoreactive HCRT-specific and TRIB2-specific clonotypes were marked in same-patient CSF-versus-blood CD4+ comparisons.

With respect to this clone: The antigen is not known.

Measured with immunoSEQ multiplex PCR; TCRdb has only the in-frame clones, and not every one. This table holds tens of thousands of clones, 85% found once. The chain uses TRBV11-1 and TRBJ2-7; D is tentatively TRBD1 or TRBD2 (5 bases each). Material: memory (CD45RA-) CD4+ T cells from blood. This clonotype was sampled from a human donor in good health. The CDR3 protein is CASSLGGSYEQYF. The CDR3 DNA follows: TGTGCCAGCAGCTTAGGGGGGAGCTACGAGCAGTACTTC.